This TCR beta chain was obtained from a study of T-cell reconstitution after alpha-beta-depleted transplantation in children. Study results and limitations: Fresh T-cell production supplied most of the T-cell counts and diversity seen one year after transplant. At day 60, the high TCRbeta diversity found in some patients originated from recipient T cells and thymic progenitors that had survived.

Unique molecular identifiers featured in how the TCRbeta library was prepared. TCRdb re-analysed the PCR reads in MiXCR, keeping a single row per CDR3 protein. The sample lists 440,000 or so distinct CDR3 sequences, roughly 44% occurring once. Concerning this clonotype itself: Antigen unknown.

This receptor was identified in a girl aged 2-15 years with aplastic anemia, due to receive a stem cell transplant. The source material was PBMCs, sampled before TCRalphabeta/CD19-depleted stem cell transplant.

CDR3 bases: TGCGCCAGCAGCTTGGGAGGGGCGCGGGAGACCCAGTACTTC. This sequence encodes CASSLGGARETQYF. The chain employs TRBV5-1 and TRBJ2-5; D may match TRBD1 or TRBD2 (5 bases each). The germline CDR1 and CDR2 sequences are SGHRS and YFSETQ. The CDR3 length is 14 residues. Trimming shortened V by 0 bases and J by 5 bases, and 11 bases separated the two germline ends. Together with reference TRBV5-1 and TRBJ2-5, the CDR3 gives the full variable domain: KAGVTQTPRYLIKTRGQQVTLSCSPISGHRSVSWYQQTPGQGLQFLFEYFSETQRNKGNFPGRFSGRQFSNSRSEMNVSTLELGDSALYLCASSLGGARETQYFGPGTRLLVL.